These 10 T cell receptor beta chains were sequenced from one sample in a study of OX40 agonist ivuxolimab in advanced cancers. The library was built by means of the immunoSEQ multiplex PCR assay. Imported from immuneACCESS, the table was reduced by TCRdb to in-frame sequences with V and J called. These copies leave out some clones; in studies compared against another copy, an unresolved V gene accounts for under half, and the cause of the remainder is not known. This sample has nearly 65,000 clones in its table, and 90% to 95% of those were observed once. About 4% of the sample rests with the top ten. The specimen was CD4+ or CD8+ T cells sorted from blood, collected in a trial of the OX40 agonist ivuxolimab. Source of these receptors: an adult with an advanced solid tumor such as melanoma, head and neck, liver or kidney cancer.

This clone was seen once. The chain combines TRBV7-2 with TRBJ1-1; unclear D gene. Per the germline V gene, CDR1 is SGHTA and CDR2 is FQGNSA. V was clipped by 2 bases and J by 1 base, with 8 bases between them. This CDR3 is built from 14 residues. The CDR3 is CASSLLLRNTEAFF. CDR3 coding DNA: TGTGCCAGCAGCTTATTACTTCGGAACACTGAAGCTTTCTTT.

The chain carries TRBV5-1 and TRBJ1-1; D is ambiguous. Trimming cost V 6 bases and J 2 bases, with 14 bases left between them. The germline gives CDR1 SGHRS, CDR2 YFSETQ. The CDR3 spans 14 residues. DNA of the CDR3: TGCGCCAGCATCGACCTTCCGCATAACACTGAAGCTTTCTTT. Translating it yields CASIDLPHNTEAFF.

In DNA form, the CDR3 reads TGTGCCAGCGGGAATTGGGGGCTCAGCTCCTACAATGAGCAGTTCTTC. This translates into CASGNWGLSSYNEQFF. The rearrangement joins TRBV27 to TRBJ2-1; TRBD1 is a possible D gene (6 bases). This CDR3 has 16 amino acids. Per the germline V gene, CDR1 is MNHEY and CDR2 is SMNVEV (reference sequence). Trimming took off 8 bases at V and 0 bases at J, with 17 bases between the two ends.

About this clone: At the DNA level, this CDR3 is encoded by other sequences in the same sample as well. V is TRBV2 and J is TRBJ2-7; unclear D gene. From germline, CDR1 is SNHLY and CDR2 FYNNEI. Trimming took off 0 bases at V and 1 base at J, with 7 bases between the two ends. The CDR3 loop spans 14 amino acids. The CDR3 spells CASSEAPVSYEQYF. The CDR3 nucleotides read TGTGCCAGCAGTGAAGCCCCGGTGTCCTACGAGCAGTACTTC.

The chain has TRBV5-1 and TRBJ2-7; 7 bases agree with TRBD1. Germline V gene data show CDR1 as SGHRS and CDR2 as YFSETQ. The trim removed 2 bases at V and 0 bases at J, leaving 2 bases unmatched. CDR3 length: 14 residues. CDR3 sequence: CASSLRDSSYEQYV. Written as DNA, the CDR3 is TGCGCCAGCAGCTTAAGGGACAGCTCCTACGAGCAGTACGTC.

This clone was seen a single time. This chain uses TRBV7-8 with TRBJ2-1; TRBD2 agrees at 12 bases. Germline V CDR1 and CDR2: SGHVS, FQNEAQ. Trimming cost V 1 base and J 10 bases; bases outside gene matches: 11. The CDR3 has 17 amino acids. CDR3 loop: CASSLVELAGGPREQFF. For the CDR3, the DNA is TGTGCCAGCAGCTTAGTCGAGCTAGCGGGAGGGCCGAGGGAGCAGTTCTTC. The whole variable domain, filled in from reference TRBV7-8 and TRBJ2-1, reads GAGVSQSPRYKVAKRGQDVALRCDPISGHVSLFWYQQALGQGPEFLTYFQNEAQLDKSGLPSDRFFAERPEGSVSTLKIQRTQQEDSAVYLCASSLVELAGGPREQFFGPGTRLTVL.

The chain has TRBV13 and TRBJ2-7, with TRBD2 matching over 12 bases. J gave up 6 bases and V 4 bases, and 10 bases lay outside the gene matches. This CDR3 contains 16 residues. CDR1 PRHDT and CDR2 FYEKMQ come from the germline V gene (reference sequence). The CDR3 spells CASSSLAGGTGREQYF. CDR3 sequence (DNA): TGTGCCAGCAGCTCTCTAGCGGGAGGGACAGGTCGCGAGCAGTACTTC.

This clone is termed large. The chain has TRBV7-5 and TRBJ2-7; the table's D call, TRBD2, has no DNA check behind it. TRBV7-5 is a pseudogene segment. This CDR3 is built from 17 residues. The CDR3 DNA is TGTGCCAGAAGCCTCCTGAAACGGACTAGCGGTTCCTACGAGCAGTACTTC. Its protein product is CARSLLKRTSGSYEQYF.

The J gene is TRBJ2-7, the V gene TRBV27; a weak D match, TRBD2 (5 bases). Germline V gene data show CDR1 as MNHEY and CDR2 as SMNVEV (reference sequence). The CDR3 sequence is 15 residues long. Trimming took 8 bases from V and 5 from J, leaving 22 bases between them. The CDR3 DNA reads as TGTGCCAGCTCTTCCCATAGCGCCGTGCCCCACGAGCAGTACTTC. Its translation is CASSSHSAVPHEQYF.

The V and J genes are TRBV14 and TRBJ1-2; 8 bases align to TRBD1. Trimming took 0 bases from V and 7 from J; bases not matched to a gene: 4. CDR1 and CDR2 from the germline V gene are SGHDN and FVKESK. CDR3 size: 14 residues. The CDR3 loop is CASSQDPRGLGYTF. The CDR3 DNA follows: TGTGCCAGCAGCCAAGATCCCAGGGGGCTTGGCTACACCTTC.